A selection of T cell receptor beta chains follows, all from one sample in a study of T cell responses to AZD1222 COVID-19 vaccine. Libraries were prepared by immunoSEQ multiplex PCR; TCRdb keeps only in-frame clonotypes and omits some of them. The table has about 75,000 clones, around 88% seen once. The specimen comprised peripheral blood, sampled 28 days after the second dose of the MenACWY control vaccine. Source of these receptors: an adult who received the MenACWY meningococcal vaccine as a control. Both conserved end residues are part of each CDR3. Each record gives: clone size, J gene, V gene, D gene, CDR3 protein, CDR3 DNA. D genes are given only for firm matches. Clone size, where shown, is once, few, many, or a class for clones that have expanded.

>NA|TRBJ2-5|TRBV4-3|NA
CASSQDRTYQETQYF
TGCGCCAGCAGCCAAGATCGGACGTACCAAGAGACCCAGTACTTC
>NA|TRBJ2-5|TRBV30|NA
CAWRVTGRSQETQYF
TGTGCCTGGAGGGTTACAGGGAGGAGCCAAGAGACCCAGTACTTC
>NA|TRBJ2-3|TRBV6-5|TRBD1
CASRGQGFTDTQYF
TGTGCCAGCAGAGGACAGGGCTTCACAGATACGCAGTATTTT
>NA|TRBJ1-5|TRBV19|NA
CASSIEGRVNQPQHF
TGTGCCAGTAGTATAGAAGGCAGGGTCAATCAGCCCCAGCATTTT
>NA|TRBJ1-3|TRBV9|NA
CASSVGALSSGNTIYF
TGTGCCAGCAGCGTAGGGGCCCTGAGCTCTGGAAACACCATATATTTT
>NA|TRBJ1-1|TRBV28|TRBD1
CASSSDRVTTFF
TGTGCCAGCAGCTCGGACAGGGTTACGACTTTCTTT
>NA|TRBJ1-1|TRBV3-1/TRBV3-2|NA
CASSQGVELNTEAFF
TGTGCCAGCAGCCAAGGAGTAGAATTGAACACTGAAGCTTTCTTT
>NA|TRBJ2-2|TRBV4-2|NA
CASSQLNTGELFF
TGTGCCAGCAGCCAGTTAAACACCGGGGAGCTGTTTTTT
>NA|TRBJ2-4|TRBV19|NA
CASSIGGNIQYF
TGTGCCAGTAGTATTGGCGGAAACATTCAGTACTTC
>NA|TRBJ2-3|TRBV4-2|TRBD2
CASSQDLAGGADTQYF
TGTGCCAGCAGCCAAGATTTAGCGGGGGGCGCAGATACGCAGTATTTT
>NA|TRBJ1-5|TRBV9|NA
CASSVETGSPQHF
TGTGCCAGCAGCGTAGAAACGGGGTCGCCCCAGCATTTT
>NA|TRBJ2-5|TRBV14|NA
CASSQGGRYETQYF
TGTGCCAGCAGCCAAGGAGGCAGATACGAGACCCAGTACTTC
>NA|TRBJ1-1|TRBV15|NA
CATSRDSKKGTEAFF
TGTGCCACCAGCAGAGATTCGAAGAAAGGCACTGAAGCTTTCTTT
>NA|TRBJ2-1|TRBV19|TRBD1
CASKRDSAGNEQFF
TGTGCCAGTAAACGGGACAGTGCCGGCAATGAGCAGTTCTTC
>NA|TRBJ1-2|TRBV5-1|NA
CASSLEAGTYGYTF
TGCGCCAGCAGCTTGGAGGCAGGGACCTATGGCTACACCTTC
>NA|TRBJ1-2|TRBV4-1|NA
CASSQEGIKGGYTF
TGCGCCAGCAGCCAAGAAGGGATAAAAGGGGGCTACACCTTC
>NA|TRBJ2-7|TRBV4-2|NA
CASSQDRGAGGYEQYF
TGTGCCAGCAGCCAAGATCGGGGGGCCGGGGGGTACGAGCAGTACTTC
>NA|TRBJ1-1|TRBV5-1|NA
CASSLRGGTEAFF
TGCGCCAGCAGCTTAAGGGGTGGTACTGAAGCTTTCTTT
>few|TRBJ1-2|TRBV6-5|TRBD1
CASSSPGQTNYGYTF
TGTGCCAGCAGTTCGCCGGGACAGACAAACTATGGCTACACCTTC
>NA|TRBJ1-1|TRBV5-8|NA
CASSLALRRDTEAFF
TGTGCCAGCAGCTTGGCCCTACGGCGGGACACTGAAGCTTTCTTT
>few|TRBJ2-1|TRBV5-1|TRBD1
CASSLDRTYPNEQFF
TGCGCCAGCAGCCTGGACAGGACGTACCCCAATGAGCAGTTCTTC
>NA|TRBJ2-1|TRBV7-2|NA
CASSPEGSGPRDEQFF
TGTGCCAGCAGCCCAGAGGGCTCAGGGCCGCGGGATGAGCAGTTCTTC
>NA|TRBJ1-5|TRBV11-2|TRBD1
CASRAGGQPQHF
TGTGCCAGCAGGGCAGGGGGTCAGCCCCAGCATTTT
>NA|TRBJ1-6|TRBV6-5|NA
CASKPTRMNSPLHF
TGTGCCAGCAAACCAACACGGATGAATTCACCCCTCCACTTT
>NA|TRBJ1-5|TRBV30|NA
CAWSGSPGQPQHF
TGTGCCTGGAGTGGCAGTCCTGGGCAGCCCCAGCATTTT
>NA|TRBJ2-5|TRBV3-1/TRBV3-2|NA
CASSQRQGPETQYF
TGTGCCAGCAGCCAGAGGCAGGGTCCAGAGACCCAGTACTTC
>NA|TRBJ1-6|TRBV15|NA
CATSRDPDGGNSPLHF
TGTGCCACCAGCAGAGATCCGGATGGGGGAAATTCACCCCTCCACTTT
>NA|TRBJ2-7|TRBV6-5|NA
CASSYQEVGTYEQYF
TGTGCCAGCAGTTACCAGGAGGTTGGAACCTACGAGCAGTACTTC
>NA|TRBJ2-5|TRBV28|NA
CASSYLVAEETQYF
TGTGCCAGCAGTTACTTGGTGGCAGAAGAGACCCAGTACTTC
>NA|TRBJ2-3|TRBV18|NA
CASSQDSSSTDTQYF
TGTGCCAGCTCCCAGGACTCAAGTAGCACAGATACGCAGTATTTT
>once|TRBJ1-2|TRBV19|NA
CASSARGSSNYGYTF
TGTGCCAGTAGTGCCCGGGGGTCTTCTAACTATGGCTACACCTTC
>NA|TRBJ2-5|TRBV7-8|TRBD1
CASSETGVGETQYF
TGTGCCAGCAGCGAGACAGGGGTTGGTGAGACCCAGTACTTC
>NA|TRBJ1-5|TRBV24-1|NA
CATSESWNQPQHF
TGTGCCACCAGTGAGTCCTGGAATCAGCCCCAGCATTTT
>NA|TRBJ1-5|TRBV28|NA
CASSLVGVSNQPQHF
TGTGCCAGCAGCCTGGTGGGAGTTAGCAATCAGCCCCAGCATTTT
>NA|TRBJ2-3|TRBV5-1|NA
CASSLGAGVVTDTQYF
TGCGCCAGCAGCCTGGGGGCGGGGGTCGTGACAGATACGCAGTATTTT
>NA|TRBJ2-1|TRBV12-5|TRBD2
CASATPSGGAGNEQFF
TGTGCTAGTGCCACACCTAGCGGGGGGGCTGGCAATGAGCAGTTCTTC
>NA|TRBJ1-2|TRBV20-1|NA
CTVRAGYTF
TGCACCGTGCGGGCCGGCTACACCTTC
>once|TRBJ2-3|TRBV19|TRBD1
CASTTGQITDTQYF
TGTGCCAGTACCACGGGACAGATAACAGATACGCAGTATTTT